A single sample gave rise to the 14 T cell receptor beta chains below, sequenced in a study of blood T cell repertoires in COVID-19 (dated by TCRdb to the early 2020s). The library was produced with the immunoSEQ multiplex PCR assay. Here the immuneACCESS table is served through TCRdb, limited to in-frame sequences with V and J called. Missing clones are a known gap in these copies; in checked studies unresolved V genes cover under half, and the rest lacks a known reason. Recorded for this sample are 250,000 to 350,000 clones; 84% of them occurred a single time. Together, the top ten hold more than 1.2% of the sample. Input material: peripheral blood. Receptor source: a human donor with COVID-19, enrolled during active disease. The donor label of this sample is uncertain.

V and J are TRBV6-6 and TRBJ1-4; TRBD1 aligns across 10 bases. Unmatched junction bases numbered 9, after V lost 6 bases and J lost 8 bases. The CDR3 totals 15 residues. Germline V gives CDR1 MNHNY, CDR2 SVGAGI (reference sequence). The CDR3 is CASRPPGQGREKLFF. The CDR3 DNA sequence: TGTGCCAGCAGGCCTCCGGGACAGGGGAGGGAAAAACTGTTTTTT.

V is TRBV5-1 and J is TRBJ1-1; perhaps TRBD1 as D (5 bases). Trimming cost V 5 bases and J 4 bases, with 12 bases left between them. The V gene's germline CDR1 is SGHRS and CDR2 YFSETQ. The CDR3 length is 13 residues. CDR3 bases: TGCGCCAGCAGTTCGGGGGGTGGCACTGAAGCTTTCTTT. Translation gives CASSSGGGTEAFF.

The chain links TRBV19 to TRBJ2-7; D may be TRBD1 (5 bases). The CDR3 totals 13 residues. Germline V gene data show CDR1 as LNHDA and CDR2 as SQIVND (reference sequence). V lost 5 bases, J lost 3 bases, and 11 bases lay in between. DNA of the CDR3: TGTGCCAGTAGTTCAGACGGACACTACGAGCAGTACTTC. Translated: CASSSDGHYEQYF.

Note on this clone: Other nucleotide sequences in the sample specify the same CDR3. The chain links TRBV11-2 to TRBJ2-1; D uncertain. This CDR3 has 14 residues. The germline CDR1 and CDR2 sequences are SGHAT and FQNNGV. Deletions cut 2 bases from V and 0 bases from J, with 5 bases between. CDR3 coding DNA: TGTGCCAGCAGCTTATCTAGCTCCTACAATGAGCAGTTCTTC. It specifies CASSLSSSYNEQFF. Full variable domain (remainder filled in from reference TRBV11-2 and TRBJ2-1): EAGVAQSPRYKIIEKRQSVAFWCNPISGHATLYWYQQILGQGPKLLIQFQNNGVVDDSQLPKDRFSAERLKGVDSTLKIQPAKLEDSAVYLCASSLSSSYNEQFFGPGTRLTVL.

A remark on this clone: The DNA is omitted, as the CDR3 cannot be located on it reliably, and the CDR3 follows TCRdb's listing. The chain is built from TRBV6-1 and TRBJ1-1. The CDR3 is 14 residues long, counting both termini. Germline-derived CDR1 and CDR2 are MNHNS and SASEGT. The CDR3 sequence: CASSYSTSGTEAFF.

The CDR3 DNA sequence: TGTGCCAGCAGCCAACTGGGACTATCCAACTACAATGAGCAGTTCTTC. Amino acids: CASSQLGLSNYNEQFF. The J gene is TRBJ2-1, the V gene TRBV3-1 (or the pseudogene TRBV3-2); 7 bases align to TRBD2. Trimming at V came to 2 bases and at J to 3 bases, leaving 7 bases not matched to a gene. Germline V CDR1 and CDR2: LGHDT, YNNKEL (reference sequence). CDR3 length equals 16 residues.

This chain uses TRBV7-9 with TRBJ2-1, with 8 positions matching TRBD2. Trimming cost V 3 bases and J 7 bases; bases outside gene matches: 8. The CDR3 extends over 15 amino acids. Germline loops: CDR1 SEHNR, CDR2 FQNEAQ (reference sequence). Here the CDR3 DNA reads TGTGCCAGCAGCTTTCCGGGAGGGCCTGGAAATGAGCAGTTCTTC. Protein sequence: CASSFPGGPGNEQFF.

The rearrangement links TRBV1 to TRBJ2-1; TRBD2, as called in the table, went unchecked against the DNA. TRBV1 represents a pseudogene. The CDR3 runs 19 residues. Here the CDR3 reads CTSSSGLAQINSSYNEQFF. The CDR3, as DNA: TGCACCAGCAGCTCGGGACTAGCGCAAATTAATAGCTCCTACAATGAGCAGTTCTTC.

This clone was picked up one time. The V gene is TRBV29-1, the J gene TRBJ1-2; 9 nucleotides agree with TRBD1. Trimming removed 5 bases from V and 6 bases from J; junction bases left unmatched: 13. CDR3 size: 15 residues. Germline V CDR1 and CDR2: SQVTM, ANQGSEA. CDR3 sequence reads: CSVSTRTGARDGYTF. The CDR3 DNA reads TGCAGCGTTTCAACACGGACAGGGGCGCGGGATGGCTACACCTTC.

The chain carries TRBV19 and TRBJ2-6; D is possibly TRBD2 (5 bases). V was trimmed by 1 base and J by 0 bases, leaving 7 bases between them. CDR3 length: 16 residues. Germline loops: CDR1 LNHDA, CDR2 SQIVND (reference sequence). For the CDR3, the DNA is TGTGCCAGTAGTATAGCGGGATCCTCTGGGGCCAACGTCCTGACTTTC. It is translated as CASSIAGSSGANVLTF.

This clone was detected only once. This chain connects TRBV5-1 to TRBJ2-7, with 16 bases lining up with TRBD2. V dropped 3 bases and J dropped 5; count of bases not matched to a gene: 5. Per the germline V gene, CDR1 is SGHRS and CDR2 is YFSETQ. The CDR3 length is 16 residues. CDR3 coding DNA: TGCGCCAGCAGCTCGGGACTAGCGGGAGGGCCAAACGAGCAGTACTTC. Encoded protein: CASSSGLAGGPNEQYF.

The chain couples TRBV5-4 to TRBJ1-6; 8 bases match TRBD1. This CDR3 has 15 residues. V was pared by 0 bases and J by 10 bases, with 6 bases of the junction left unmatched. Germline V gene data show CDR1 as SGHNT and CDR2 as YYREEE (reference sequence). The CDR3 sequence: CASSLAGGDGSPLHF. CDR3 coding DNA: TGTGCCAGCAGCTTGGCAGGGGGCGATGGGTCACCCCTCCACTTT.

The CDR3: CASSTLSGDSDYGYTF. The CDR3 DNA reads TGTGCCAGCAGCACGTTGAGTGGAGATTCGGACTATGGCTACACCTTC. The chain uses TRBV4-2 and TRBJ1-2; D is unresolved. The CDR3 runs 16 residues. Trimming took 5 bases from V and 3 from J, leaving 19 bases between them. CDR1 and CDR2 from the germline V gene are LGHNA and YNFKEQ.

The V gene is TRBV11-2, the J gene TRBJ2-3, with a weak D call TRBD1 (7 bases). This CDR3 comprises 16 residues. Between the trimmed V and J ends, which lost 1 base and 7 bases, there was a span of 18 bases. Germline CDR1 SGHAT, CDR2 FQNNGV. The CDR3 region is CASSLGGGGGTYTQYF. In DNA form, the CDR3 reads TGTGCCAGCAGCTTAGGGGGCGGAGGGGGCACCTATACGCAGTATTTT.